Presented here are 9 T cell receptor beta chains from one specimen sequenced in a study of siplizumab effects on memory and regulatory T cells. The protocol was immunoSEQ multiplex PCR, while the TCRdb copy is restricted to in-frame clones and leaves out a portion. The table records about 110,000 clones, roughly nine tenths of them present only once. Sequencing was carried out using Tregs sorted from blood. The receptors originated from a human donor in good health.

This chain connects TRBV2 to TRBJ1-1, with TRBD1 as a possible D gene (5 bases). CDR1 SNHLY and CDR2 FYNNEI come from the germline V gene. The CDR3 is made up of 15 amino acids. V was shortened by 1 base and J by 1 base, with 10 bases between the two germline ends. CDR3 region: CASSEEAGRNTEAFF. DNA of the CDR3: TGTGCCAGCAGTGAAGAGGCGGGGCGGAACACTGAAGCTTTCTTT.

J is TRBJ2-2 and V is TRBV5-1, with a possible D match to TRBD1 (6 bases). Germline CDR1 reads SGHRS; CDR2 reads YFSETQ. The V and J ends lost 1 base and 5 bases respectively, with 12 bases between them. The CDR3 contains 15 residues. CDR3 sequence: CASSLLQGDTGELFF. DNA of the CDR3: TGCGCCAGCAGCTTGTTACAGGGTGATACCGGGGAGCTGTTTTTT. Full variable domain (rest looked up from reference TRBV5-1 and TRBJ2-2): KAGVTQTPRYLIKTRGQQVTLSCSPISGHRSVSWYQQTPGQGLQFLFEYFSETQRNKGNFPGRFSGRQFSNSRSEMNVSTLELGDSALYLCASSLLQGDTGELFFGEGSRLTVL.

The chain uses TRBV25-1 and TRBJ2-5; D perhaps matches TRBD2 (5 bases). Germline CDR1 is MGHDK and CDR2 is SYGVNS. The CDR3 length is 14 residues. V lost 1 base to trimming and J lost 5 bases, with 11 bases between them. CDR3 sequence reads: CASSEWNGMETQYF. The CDR3, as DNA: TGTGCCAGCAGTGAATGGAACGGGATGGAGACCCAGTACTTC.

V gene TRBV2 combines with J gene TRBJ2-7; TRBD1 matches at 7 bases. V lost 4 bases, J lost 1 base, and 16 bases stayed unmatched. Per the germline V gene, CDR1 is SNHLY and CDR2 is FYNNEI. The CDR3 length is 18 residues. The CDR3 loop is CASSGGNNRGARSYEQYF. As DNA, the CDR3 is TGTGCCAGCAGTGGGGGAAATAACAGGGGCGCCCGATCCTACGAGCAGTACTTC.

V gene TRBV12-5 combines with J gene TRBJ2-3; D may match TRBD1 or TRBD2 (6 bases each). The V gene lost 4 bases and the J gene lost 1 base, with 18 bases spanning the gap. Germline CDR1 is LGHNT and CDR2 is FRNRAP. The CDR3 is 17 residues long. The CDR3 sequence: CASGWGAVAYGTDTQYF. CDR3 nucleotides: TGTGCTAGTGGTTGGGGGGCAGTTGCATACGGCACAGATACGCAGTATTTT.

V usage is TRBV6-5 and J usage is TRBJ1-2; no clear D. Per the germline V gene, CDR1 is MNHEY and CDR2 is SVGAGI. V was cut by 7 bases and J by 4 bases, with 10 bases left in between. The CDR3 contains 12 residues. The CDR3 nucleotides are TGTGCCAGCAAGTCAGTCCCCTATGGCTACACCTTC. Amino acid sequence: CASKSVPYGYTF.

This chain connects TRBV5-4 to TRBJ2-7; D unclear. The CDR3 runs to 14 residues. The germline CDR1 and CDR2 sequences are SGHNT and YYREEE (reference sequence). The V gene lost 4 bases and the J gene lost 2 bases, with 13 bases spanning the gap. The DNA of the CDR3 is TGTGCCAGCAGCACCACGGTACAGCCCTACGAGCAGTACTTC. This translates into CASSTTVQPYEQYF.

CDR3 residues: CASSRPSGEQFF. DNA for the CDR3: TGTGCCAGCAGTCGCCCCTCGGGTGAGCAGTTCTTC. The V call is TRBV27, the J call TRBJ2-1, with D unclear. Between the trimmed V and J ends, which lost 5 bases and 9 bases, there was a span of 11 bases. The CDR3 loop spans 12 amino acids. The germline V gene has CDR1 MNHEY and CDR2 SMNVEV (reference sequence).

The chain couples TRBV4-1 to TRBJ1-3; tentative D call: TRBD1 (5 bases). Trimming pared 1 base from V and 0 bases from J, leaving 10 bases between. Germline lookup yields CDR1 MGHRA and CDR2 YSYEKL. This CDR3 is 16 amino acids long. The CDR3 here is CASSQGAGTSGNTIYF. CDR3 nucleotides: TGCGCCAGCAGCCAAGGAGCCGGGACCTCTGGAAACACCATATATTTT.